This TCR beta chain was captured by sequencing in a study of cytomegalovirus exposure and HLA in healthy donors. The study's findings and limits: Some V segments could not be told apart, so they were left out, TRBV6-2 and TRBV6-3 among them. Earlier analysis found most TCR beta V segments productive about 90% or about 30% of the time.

The donors were healthy bone marrow donors. The study ran its PCR with 60 Vbeta and 13 Jbeta primers. Generated by immunoSEQ multiplex PCR, the TCRdb table keeps only in-frame clones and is missing some. The table shows about 120,000 clones, with 63% occurring only once. Comments on this clone: Its antigen is not identified.

Germline CDR1 is SGHRS and CDR2 is YFSETQ. Trimming took 4 bases from V and 1 from J, leaving 11 bases between them. CDR3 length: 14 amino acids. The TCR sequence derives from a man aged 40-50 years in good health and CMV-seropositive. The sequencing input was PBMCs. The chain carries TRBV5-1 and TRBJ2-5; tentatively, D is TRBD2 (6 bases). CDR3 DNA sequence: TGCGCCAGCAGCCCGGGGGTGGGCCAAGAGACCCAGTACTTC. This gives the protein CASSPGVGQETQYF.